This TCR beta chain was documented in a study of blood T cell repertoires in COVID-19. Study overall: Sources were T cells, B-cell-depleted T cells, or PBMCs; the material itself was cDNA or gDNA.

How the authors handled the data: Nucleated cell number was recorded as an estimate derived from reference gene primer amplification. TCRdb's copy holds only in-frame clones and misses some; the assay was immunoSEQ multiplex PCR. The V and J calls and clone size are taken from that table; D and trimming were inferred from the DNA. The sample lists some 150,000 clones, 88% occurring once. Sample: peripheral blood. This TCR derives from a woman in her sixties or seventies with acute or convalescent COVID-19.

The CDR3 bases are TGCGCCAGCAGATCGGGACAGAACGGAAACACCATATATTTT. This encodes CASRSGQNGNTIYF. V and J are TRBV5-1 and TRBJ1-3; 7 positions agree with TRBD1. The CDR3 contains 14 residues. Trimming took 5 bases from V and 4 from J; bases not matched to a gene: 6. CDR1 SGHRS and CDR2 YFSETQ come from the germline V gene.